Listed here are 24 T cell receptor beta chains from one sample, sequenced in a study of blood T cell repertoires in COVID-19. Produced via immunoSEQ multiplex PCR; TCRdb's table is partial and in-frame only. The table lists about 210,000 clones, roughly nine tenths of them singletons. The sequencing input was peripheral blood. All receptors come from a man in his 70s with acute or convalescent COVID-19.

This clone has just one count. V and J are TRBV7-9 and TRBJ1-2, with no clear D. The ends were cut back, 4 bases at V and 4 bases at J, with 10 bases in the middle. Per the germline V gene, CDR1 is SEHNR and CDR2 is FQNEAQ (reference sequence). This CDR3 spans 13 amino acids. CDR3 region: CASSSDTVYGYTF. CDR3 sequence (DNA): TGTGCCAGCAGCTCCGACACCGTCTATGGCTACACCTTC.

The rearrangement uses TRBV2 and TRBJ1-1; tentative D call: TRBD1 (6 bases). This CDR3 comprises 14 residues. V was shortened by 8 bases and J by 0 bases, with 13 bases between the two germline ends. CDR1 and CDR2 from the germline V gene are SNHLY and FYNNEI. The CDR3 DNA reads TGTGCCAGCGTAAAGGACAGTCTGAACACTGAAGCTTTCTTT. This sequence encodes CASVKDSLNTEAFF.

The chain combines TRBV6-5 with TRBJ2-5; D call uncertain. V was shortened by 2 bases and J by 2 bases, with 6 bases between the two germline ends. This CDR3 has 13 amino acids. The germline V gene encodes CDR1 MNHEY and CDR2 SVGAGI. The CDR3 DNA sequence: TGTGCCAGCAGTTACCTCCAGCAAGAGACCCAGTACTTC. Its translation is CASSYLQQETQYF.

The chain employs TRBV5-5 and TRBJ1-5; the D is unclear. The V gene's germline CDR1 is SGHKS and CDR2 YYEKEE (reference sequence). The V end lost 4 bases, the J end lost 1 base, and 6 bases lay between the germline ends. The CDR3 contains 13 residues. The CDR3 sequence: CASSPGSNQPQHF. Written as DNA, the CDR3 is TGTGCCAGCAGCCCCGGGAGCAATCAGCCCCAGCATTTT. The full variable domain, its missing parts supplied by reference TRBV5-5 and TRBJ1-5, is DAGVTQSPTHLIKTRGQQVTLRCSPISGHKSVSWYQQVLGQGPQFIFQYYEKEERGRGNFPDRFSARQFPNYSSELNVNALLLGDSALYLCASSPGSNQPQHFGDGTRLSIL.

This clone has a handful of counts. The chain employs TRBV27 and TRBJ1-1; the D gene is possibly TRBD1 (6 bases). This CDR3 contains 15 residues. V lost 6 bases, J lost 1 base, and 15 bases lay in between. Germline CDR1 is MNHEY and CDR2 is SMNVEV (reference sequence). Here the CDR3 reads CASRSAGAGNTEAFF. The DNA of the CDR3 is TGTGCCAGCAGGTCCGCAGGGGCCGGGAACACTGAAGCTTTCTTT.

This clone was seen just once. The chain combines TRBV7-9 with TRBJ2-5; D ambiguous. Germline V gives CDR1 SEHNR, CDR2 FQNEAQ (reference sequence). This CDR3 is built from 13 residues. V lost 1 base to trimming and J lost 9 bases, with 12 bases between them. The CDR3 bases are TGTGCCAGCAGCTTAGACCCTCAGCGTCCCCAGTACTTC. Translated: CASSLDPQRPQYF.

J is TRBJ1-4 and V is TRBV2, with D possibly matching TRBD1 (5 bases). Trimming took 9 bases from V and 9 from J, leaving 17 bases between them. Germline CDR1 SNHLY, CDR2 FYNNEI. The CDR3 extends over 13 amino acids. In DNA form, the CDR3 reads TGTGCCAGTCGACAGATACAAGAGAAAAAACTGTTTTTT. Encoded protein: CASRQIQEKKLFF.

In this sample, this clone turned up once. This sequence joins TRBV5-4 and TRBJ2-5; 7 positions match TRBD2. Germline CDR1 and CDR2: SGHNT and YYREEE (reference sequence). The CDR3 covers 16 residues. Trimming at V came to 2 bases and at J to 2 bases, leaving 9 bases not matched to a gene. CDR3 loop: CASSLGLDQIQETQYF. CDR3 coding DNA: TGTGCCAGCAGCTTAGGACTAGACCAGATACAAGAGACCCAGTACTTC.

This sequence joins TRBV7-9 and TRBJ2-1; TRBD2 matches 7 bases. The CDR3 spans 13 residues. Germline values: CDR1 SEHNR, CDR2 FQNEAQ (reference sequence). After removal of 7 bases from V and 12 bases from J, the junction contained 12 bases not matched to a gene. The chain's CDR3 is CASTSAGEGLQFF. CDR3 nucleotide sequence: TGTGCCAGCACTTCTGCGGGGGAAGGTCTGCAGTTCTTC.

This chain connects TRBV3-1 (or the pseudogene TRBV3-2) to TRBJ1-5; possibly TRBD1 for D (5 bases). Germline lookup yields CDR1 LGHDT and CDR2 YNNKEL (reference sequence). This CDR3 region has 13 residues. The V end was cut by 3 bases, the J end by 2 bases, with 5 bases between. The CDR3 region has the DNA TGTGCCAGCAGCCACAGGGGCAATCAGCCCCAGCATTTT. This encodes CASSHRGNQPQHF.

Written as DNA, the CDR3 is TGCGCCAGCAGTTTGACAGCTTCCTACGAGCAGTACTTC. Translating it yields CASSLTASYEQYF. The chain is built from TRBV5-1 and TRBJ2-7; TRBD1 might be the D (5 bases). This CDR3 region has 13 residues. Germline values: CDR1 SGHRS, CDR2 YFSETQ. Deletions cut 5 bases from V and 1 base from J, with 10 bases between.

The gene calls are TRBV5-1 and TRBJ1-3, with 7 nucleotides matching TRBD1. This CDR3 spans 15 amino acids. V shed 4 bases and J 2 bases; nucleotides not matched to a gene: 6. Germline V gives CDR1 SGHRS, CDR2 YFSETQ. The CDR3 loop reads CASSLNTGAGNTIYF. In DNA form, the CDR3 reads TGCGCCAGCAGCCTAAACACAGGGGCTGGAAACACCATATATTTT.

The chain links TRBV19 to TRBJ1-4, with 10 bases aligning to TRBD1. The CDR3 has 15 amino acids. Germline V gene sequence: CDR1 LNHDA, CDR2 SQIVND (reference sequence). Losses at the gene ends were 3 bases for V and 8 bases for J; bases not matched to a gene: 6. The CDR3 DNA is TGTGCCAGTAGTATGGGACAGGGGTTATTGGAAAAACTGTTTTTT. Protein: CASSMGQGLLEKLFF. The variable domain in full, with the rest retrieved from reference TRBV19 and TRBJ1-4, is DGGITQSPKYLFRKEGQNVTLSCEQNLNHDAMYWYRQDPGQGLRLIYYSQIVNDFQKGDIAEGYSVSREKKESFPLTVTSAQKNPTAFYLCASSMGQGLLEKLFFGSGTQLSVL.

This chain uses TRBV28 with TRBJ1-1; possibly TRBD1 for D (6 bases). The CDR3 runs 14 residues. Germline V gives CDR1 MDHEN, CDR2 SYDVKM. V lost 5 bases and J lost 1, with 11 bases in between. Here the CDR3 DNA reads TGTGCCAGCAGTCCATGGACAGAGAACACTGAAGCTTTCTTT. It yields the protein CASSPWTENTEAFF.

V is TRBV6-8 and J is TRBJ2-1, with 13 bases matching TRBD2. J was trimmed by 10 bases and V by 5 bases; bases with no gene match: 5. The CDR3 runs to 14 residues. Germline values: CDR1 MNHGY, CDR2 SAAAGT. The CDR3 bases are TGTGCCAGCAGTGGACTAGCGGGAGTGAGAGAGCAGTTCTTC. Translated: CASSGLAGVREQFF.

This sequence joins TRBV30 and TRBJ2-3, with D possibly matching TRBD2 (6 bases). The V and J ends lost 2 bases and 8 bases respectively, with 8 bases between them. This CDR3 is built from 11 residues. Germline CDR1 and CDR2: GTSNPN and SVGIG (reference sequence). CDR3 in amino acids: CAWSIGGTQYF. The CDR3 bases are TGTGCCTGGAGTATCGGGGGTACGCAGTATTTT. Filled out from reference TRBV30 and TRBJ2-3, the complete variable domain reads SQTIHQWPATLVQPVGSPLSLECTVEGTSNPNLYWYRQAAGRGLQLLFYSVGIGQISSEVPQNLSASRPQDRQFILSSKKLLLSDSGFYLCAWSIGGTQYFGPGTRLTVL.

This chain connects TRBV27 to TRBJ1-1; no reliable D call. The CDR3 length is 15 residues. Trimming took 4 bases from V and 1 from J, leaving 13 bases between them. The germline gives CDR1 MNHEY, CDR2 SMNVEV (reference sequence). The CDR3 protein is CASSSYTNRNTEAFF. The CDR3 DNA reads TGTGCCAGCAGTTCTTATACAAATCGGAACACTGAAGCTTTCTTT.

The chain links TRBV3-1 (or the pseudogene TRBV3-2) to TRBJ2-2; 15 bases are a match to TRBD2. The CDR3 is 15 amino acids. Germline V lookup: CDR1 LGHDT, CDR2 YNNKEL (reference sequence). Losses at the gene ends were 10 bases for V and 5 bases for J; bases not matched to a gene: 5. The CDR3 is CATGLAGGSTGELFF. The CDR3 coding sequence is TGTGCCACCGGACTAGCGGGAGGGAGTACCGGGGAGCTGTTTTTT.

The chain uses TRBV5-1 and TRBJ2-7, with 7 bases lining up with TRBD1. CDR3 length: 14 amino acids. Per germline, CDR1 SGHRS and CDR2 YFSETQ. After removal of 1 base from V and 4 bases from J, the junction contained 5 bases not matched to a gene. For the CDR3, the DNA is TGCGCCAGCAGCTTGCCGGGACAGACTTACGAGCAGTACTTC. It specifies CASSLPGQTYEQYF.

The chain uses TRBV19 and TRBJ2-2; D perhaps matches TRBD2 (6 bases). This CDR3 is built from 16 residues. The V gene's germline CDR1 is LNHDA and CDR2 SQIVND (reference sequence). Trimming removed 6 bases at V and 0 bases at J, with 14 bases between. The CDR3 region has the DNA TGTGCCAGTAGGCCTAGCGCTAGCTCGAACACCGGGGAGCTGTTTTTT. This codes for CASRPSASSNTGELFF.

The chain carries TRBV19 and TRBJ2-1, with D perhaps TRBD2 (5 bases). The CDR3 is made up of 15 amino acids. V lost 5 bases to trimming and J lost 7 bases, with 18 bases between them. In germline, CDR1 is LNHDA, CDR2 SQIVND (reference sequence). The CDR3 DNA sequence: TGTGCCAGTAGTTTCGAGAGCGGTCGAGTAAATGAGCAGTTCTTC. This sequence encodes CASSFESGRVNEQFF. The full variable domain, completed using reference TRBV19 and TRBJ2-1, is DGGITQSPKYLFRKEGQNVTLSCEQNLNHDAMYWYRQDPGQGLRLIYYSQIVNDFQKGDIAEGYSVSREKKESFPLTVTSAQKNPTAFYLCASSFESGRVNEQFFGPGTRLTVL.

The chain is built from TRBV19 and TRBJ2-1; D gene ambiguous. V was trimmed by 5 bases and J by 6 bases, leaving 5 bases between them. Germline-derived CDR1 and CDR2 are LNHDA and SQIVND (reference sequence). There are 11 residues in the CDR3. In DNA form, the CDR3 reads TGTGCCAGTAGTCTTCTCAATGAGCAGTTCTTC. Its translation: CASSLLNEQFF.

The V gene is TRBV28, the J gene TRBJ2-1; D is unclear. The CDR3 is made up of 12 amino acids. The germline V and J ends were trimmed by 5 bases and 6 bases, with 8 bases remaining between them. Germline CDR1 is MDHEN and CDR2 is SYDVKM. CDR3 region: CASSPRLNEQFF. The DNA for the CDR3 is TGTGCCAGCAGTCCGCGGCTCAATGAGCAGTTCTTC.

This clone has only a few counts. This rearrangement joins TRBV5-6 to TRBJ2-7; D gene ambiguous. V dropped 1 base and J dropped 2 bases, with 7 bases sitting between them. This CDR3 region has 13 residues. CDR1 is SGHDT and CDR2 is YYEEEE in the germline V gene. CDR3 loop: CASSLTQTYEQYF. CDR3 nucleotide sequence: TGTGCCAGCAGCTTGACTCAAACCTACGAGCAGTACTTC.